This T cell receptor (beta chain) originates from a study of cytomegalovirus exposure and HLA in healthy donors. Study observations and caveats: Among TCR sequences, most were rare, though some public TCRs appeared in many donors.

Comment on this clone: The antigen remains unidentified. Other DNA sequences in the same sample also yield this CDR3.

The CDR3 has 15 residues. Germline V gene data show CDR1 as MDHEN and CDR2 as SYDVKM. J lost 1 base, V lost 6 bases, and 5 bases had no gene match. The PCR had 60 Vbeta and 13 Jbeta primers. Profiling relied on immunoSEQ multiplex PCR, and the TCRdb table lists in-frame clones only, not all of them. Among about 150,000 clones, over 75% were seen once, and the ten largest hold approximately 4.3%. The sequence derives from a man aged 30-40 years in good health. The specimen was PBMCs. The rearrangement links TRBV28 to TRBJ2-7; 11 positions agree with TRBD2. The chain's CDR3 is CASSPGTSGSYEQYF. CDR3 in DNA: TGTGCCAGCAGCCCCGGGACTAGCGGTTCCTACGAGCAGTACTTC.